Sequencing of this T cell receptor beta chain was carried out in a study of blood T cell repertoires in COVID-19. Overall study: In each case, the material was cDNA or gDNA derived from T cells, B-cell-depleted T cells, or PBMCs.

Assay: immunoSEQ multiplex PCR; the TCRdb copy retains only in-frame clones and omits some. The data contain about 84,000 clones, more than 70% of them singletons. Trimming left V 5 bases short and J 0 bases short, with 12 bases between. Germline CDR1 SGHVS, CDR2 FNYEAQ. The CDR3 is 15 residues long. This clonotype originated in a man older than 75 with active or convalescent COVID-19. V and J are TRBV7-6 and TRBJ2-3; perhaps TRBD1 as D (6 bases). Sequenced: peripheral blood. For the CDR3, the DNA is TGTGCCAGCAGCCGGGACAAAACTAGCACAGATACGCAGTATTTT. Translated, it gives CASSRDKTSTDTQYF.